Listed below are T cell receptor beta chains from one sample, sequenced in a study of cytomegalovirus exposure and HLA in healthy donors. Here immunoSEQ multiplex PCR was the method, and the copy in TCRdb shows in-frame clones only, minus some. Its listing shows 200,000 to 250,000 clones. Input material: PBMCs. These receptors originate from a woman in her thirties in good health and CMV-seropositive. Each CDR3 is given with its conserved first and last residue. The D gene is left open where the match is weak.

.	TRBV7-8	TRBJ2-7	CASSSAGWQYF	TGTGCCAGCAGCTCTGCGGGGTGGCAGTACTTC
.	TRBV29-1	TRBJ1-2	CSVEDSRNYGYTF	TGCAGCGTTGAAGATTCGCGGAACTATGGCTACACCTTC
TRBD1	TRBV9	TRBJ2-7	CASSPSLEQGTYEQYF	TGTGCCAGCAGCCCCTCTTTAGAACAGGGGACCTACGAGCAGTACTTC
TRBD1	TRBV25-1	TRBJ2-7	CASRKGTGSAGEQYF	TGTGCCAGCAGGAAGGGGACAGGGTCGGCCGGCGAGCAGTACTTC
TRBD1	TRBV29-1	TRBJ1-2	CSVGGTGGYGYTF	TGCAGCGTGGGCGGGACAGGGGGTTATGGCTACACCTTC
.	TRBV2	TRBJ1-2	CASNVGVGGYTF	TGTGCCAGCAATGTGGGAGTTGGTGGCTACACCTTC
TRBD2	TRBV6-1	TRBJ2-5	CASSPRTSGAETQYF	TGTGCCAGCAGTCCTAGGACTAGCGGGGCGGAGACCCAGTACTTC
.	TRBV18	TRBJ2-1	CASSSKRIKHLYNEQFF	TGTGCCAGCTCATCGAAAAGAATTAAGCACCTCTACAATGAGCAGTTCTTC
.	TRBV6-1	TRBJ1-2	CASSEVQGGYGYTF	TGTGCCAGCAGTGAAGTCCAGGGTGGGTATGGCTACACCTTC
.	TRBV9	TRBJ1-1	CASSGWGGTEAFF	TGTGCCAGCAGCGGATGGGGGGGCACTGAAGCTTTCTTT